This T cell receptor beta chain emerged from a study of cytomegalovirus exposure and HLA in healthy donors. The study, taken as a whole, reports: In an earlier analysis, about 87% or about 30%: the productive usage of most TCR beta V segments. TCR sequences were mostly rare, though some public TCRs occurred in many donors. Association of a missense DCLRE1C variant with TCR beta V- and J-gene trimming was reported in a later analysis.

The PCR was carried out with 60 Vbeta primers and 13 Jbeta primers. Produced via immunoSEQ multiplex PCR; TCRdb's table is partial and in-frame only. The sample lists 150,000 to 200,000 clones; around 80% were seen once. This clone was seen a single time. What it recognizes is unknown. Germline V gene lookup returns CDR1 MNHNS and CDR2 SASEGT. The V and J ends lost 1 base and 12 bases respectively, with 13 bases between them. The CDR3 totals 13 residues. The gene calls are TRBV6-1 and TRBJ2-1; a weak D match, TRBD1 (6 bases). Sequencing was done on a sample of PBMCs. The sequence was collected from a woman in her 40s in good health and CMV-seronegative. CDR3 sequence: CASSEEVQGGQFF. For the CDR3, the DNA is TGTGCCAGCAGTGAAGAGGTACAGGGCGGGCAGTTCTTC.